This T cell receptor beta chain derives from a study of cytomegalovirus exposure and HLA in healthy donors. Per the germline V gene, CDR1 is SGHTA and CDR2 is FQGTGA. V lost 5 bases, J lost 0 bases, and 14 bases lay in between. The CDR3 has 15 residues. The PCR employed 60 Vbeta primers together with 13 Jbeta primers. The assay was immunoSEQ multiplex PCR, and TCRdb's table has in-frame clones only and misses some. The top ten clones hold 2.7% of a sample with some 200,000 clones, 77% of them seen once. Study conclusions and caveats: In a later analysis, at a false discovery rate of 0.05, under 20,000 TCR beta sequences were associated with HLA alleles. Other equally common chains were less clonally expanded than HLA-associated TCR beta chains, a later analysis showed.

The table lists this clone with a count of one. Its antigen is as yet unknown. Sequencing used PBMCs. V is TRBV7-3 and J is TRBJ2-7; weak D call: TRBD2 (6 bases). The sequence came from a woman in her sixties in good health and CMV-seropositive. The CDR3 reads CASSRGDGNSYEQYF. The CDR3 DNA sequence: TGTGCCAGCAGCCGCGGGGACGGAAACTCCTACGAGCAGTACTTC.